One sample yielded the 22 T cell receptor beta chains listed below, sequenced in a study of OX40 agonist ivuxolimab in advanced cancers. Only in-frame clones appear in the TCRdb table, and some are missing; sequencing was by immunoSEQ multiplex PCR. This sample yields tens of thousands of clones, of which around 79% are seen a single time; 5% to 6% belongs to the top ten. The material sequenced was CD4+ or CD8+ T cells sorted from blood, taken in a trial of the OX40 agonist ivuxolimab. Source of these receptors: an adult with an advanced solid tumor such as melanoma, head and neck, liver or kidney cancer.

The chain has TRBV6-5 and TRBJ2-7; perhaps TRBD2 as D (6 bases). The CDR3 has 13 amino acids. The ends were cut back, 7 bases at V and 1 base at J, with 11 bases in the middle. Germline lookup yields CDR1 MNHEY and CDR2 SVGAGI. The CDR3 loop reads CASTGSRSYEQYF. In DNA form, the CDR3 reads TGTGCCAGCACCGGGAGCAGGTCCTACGAGCAGTACTTC.

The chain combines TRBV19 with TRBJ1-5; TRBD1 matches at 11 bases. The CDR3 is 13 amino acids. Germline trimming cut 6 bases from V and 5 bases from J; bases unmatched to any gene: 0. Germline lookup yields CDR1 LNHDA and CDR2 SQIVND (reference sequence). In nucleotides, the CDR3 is TGTGCCAGTAGGGGACAGGGGGATCAGCCCCAGCATTTT. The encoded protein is CASRGQGDQPQHF.

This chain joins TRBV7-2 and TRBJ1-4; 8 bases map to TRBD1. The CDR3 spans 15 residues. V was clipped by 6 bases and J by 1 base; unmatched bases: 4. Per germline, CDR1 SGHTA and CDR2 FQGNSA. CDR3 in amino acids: CASSRQGRTNEKLFF. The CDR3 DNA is TGTGCCAGCAGTAGACAGGGGAGAACTAATGAAAAACTGTTTTTT.

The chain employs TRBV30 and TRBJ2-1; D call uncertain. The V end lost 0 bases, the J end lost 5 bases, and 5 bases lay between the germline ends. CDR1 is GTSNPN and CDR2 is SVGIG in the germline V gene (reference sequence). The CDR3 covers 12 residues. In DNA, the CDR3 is TGTGCCTGGAGTGTCACAGACAATGAGCAGTTCTTC. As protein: CAWSVTDNEQFF.

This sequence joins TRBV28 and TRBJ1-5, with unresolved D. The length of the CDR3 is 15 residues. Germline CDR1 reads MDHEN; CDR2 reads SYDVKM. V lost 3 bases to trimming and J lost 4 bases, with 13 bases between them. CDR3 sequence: CASSLHNGRNQPQHF. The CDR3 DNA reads TGTGCCAGCAGTTTGCACAACGGGCGGAATCAGCCCCAGCATTTT.

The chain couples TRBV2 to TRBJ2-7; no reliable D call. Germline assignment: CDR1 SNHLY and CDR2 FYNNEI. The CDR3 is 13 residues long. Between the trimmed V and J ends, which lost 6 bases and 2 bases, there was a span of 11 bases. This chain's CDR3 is CASRPSQAYEQYF. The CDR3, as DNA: TGTGCCAGCAGACCCAGCCAGGCCTACGAGCAGTACTTC.

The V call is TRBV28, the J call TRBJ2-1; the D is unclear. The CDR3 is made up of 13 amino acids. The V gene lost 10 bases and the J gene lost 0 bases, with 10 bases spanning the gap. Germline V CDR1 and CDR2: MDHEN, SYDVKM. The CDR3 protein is CATKWGSYNEQFF. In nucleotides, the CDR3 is TGTGCCACCAAATGGGGCTCCTACAATGAGCAGTTCTTC.

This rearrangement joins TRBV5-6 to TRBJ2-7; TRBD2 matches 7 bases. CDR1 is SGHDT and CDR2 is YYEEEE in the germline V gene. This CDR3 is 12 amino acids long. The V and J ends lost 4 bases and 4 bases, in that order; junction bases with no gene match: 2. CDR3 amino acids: CASSAGGYEQYF. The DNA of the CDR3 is TGTGCCAGCAGCGCCGGGGGGTACGAGCAGTACTTC.

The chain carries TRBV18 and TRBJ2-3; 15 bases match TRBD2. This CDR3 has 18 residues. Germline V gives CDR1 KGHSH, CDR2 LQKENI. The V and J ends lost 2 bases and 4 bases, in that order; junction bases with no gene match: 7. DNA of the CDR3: TGTGCCAGCTCACCAAGGACTAGCGGGGGGGCACTTGCAGATACGCAGTATTTT. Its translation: CASSPRTSGGALADTQYF.

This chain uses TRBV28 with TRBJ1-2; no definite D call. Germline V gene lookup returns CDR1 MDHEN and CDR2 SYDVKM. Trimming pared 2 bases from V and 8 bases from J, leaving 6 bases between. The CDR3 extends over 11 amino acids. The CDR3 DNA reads TGTGCCAGCAGTTTAAATGACGGCTACACCTTC. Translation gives CASSLNDGYTF.

CDR3 DNA sequence: TGTGCCAGCAGCTCCTTTAGCGGGAGGTCCTCCCCCTACGAGCAGTACTTC. Amino acid sequence: CASSSFSGRSSPYEQYF. The V gene is TRBV7-2, the J gene TRBJ2-7, with 10 bases matching TRBD2. Germline values: CDR1 SGHTA, CDR2 FQGNSA. CDR3 size: 17 residues. Germline trimming cut 4 bases from V and 2 bases from J; bases unmatched to any gene: 11. Full variable domain (remainder filled in from reference TRBV7-2 and TRBJ2-7): GAGVSQSPSNKVTEKGKDVELRCDPISGHTALYWYRQSLGQGLEFLIYFQGNSAPDKSGLPSDRFSAERTGGSVSTLTIQRTQQEDSAVYLCASSSFSGRSSPYEQYFGPGTRLTVT.

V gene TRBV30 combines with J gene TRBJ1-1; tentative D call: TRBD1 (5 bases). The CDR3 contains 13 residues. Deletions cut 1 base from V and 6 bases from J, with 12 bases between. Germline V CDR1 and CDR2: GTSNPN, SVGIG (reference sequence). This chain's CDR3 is CAWSDARGSEAFF. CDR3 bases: TGTGCCTGGAGTGATGCCCGGGGCTCTGAAGCTTTCTTT.

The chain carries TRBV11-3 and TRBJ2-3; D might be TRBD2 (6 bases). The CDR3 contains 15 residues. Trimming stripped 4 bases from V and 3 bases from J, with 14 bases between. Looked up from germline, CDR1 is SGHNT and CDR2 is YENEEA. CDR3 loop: CASSSGVGLTDTQYF. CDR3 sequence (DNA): TGTGCCAGCAGCTCGGGGGTGGGACTTACAGATACGCAGTATTTT. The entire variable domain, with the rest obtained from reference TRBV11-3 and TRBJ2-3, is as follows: EAGVVQSPRYKIIEKKQPVAFWCNPISGHNTLYWYLQNLGQGPELLIRYENEEAVDDSQLPKDRFSAERLKGVDSTLKIQPAELGDSAVYLCASSSGVGLTDTQYFGPGTRLTVL.

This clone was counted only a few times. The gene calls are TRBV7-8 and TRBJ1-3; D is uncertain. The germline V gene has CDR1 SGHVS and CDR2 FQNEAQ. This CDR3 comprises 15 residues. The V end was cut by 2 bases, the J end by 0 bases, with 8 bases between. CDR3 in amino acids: CASSLLSVSGNTIYF. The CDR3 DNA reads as TGTGCCAGCAGCTTATTAAGTGTCTCTGGAAACACCATATATTTT.

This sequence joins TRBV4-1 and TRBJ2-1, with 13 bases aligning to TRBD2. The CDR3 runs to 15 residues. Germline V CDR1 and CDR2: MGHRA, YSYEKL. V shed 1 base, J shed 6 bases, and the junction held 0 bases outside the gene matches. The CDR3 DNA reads TGCGCCAGCAGCCAAGGGACTAGCGGGAGCAATGAGCAGTTCTTC. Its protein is CASSQGTSGSNEQFF.

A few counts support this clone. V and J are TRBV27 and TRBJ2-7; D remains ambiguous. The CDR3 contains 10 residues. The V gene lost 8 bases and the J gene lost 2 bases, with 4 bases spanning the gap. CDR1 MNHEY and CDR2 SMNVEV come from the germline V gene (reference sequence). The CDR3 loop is CASGTYEQYF. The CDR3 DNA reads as TGTGCCAGCGGGACCTACGAGCAGTACTTC.

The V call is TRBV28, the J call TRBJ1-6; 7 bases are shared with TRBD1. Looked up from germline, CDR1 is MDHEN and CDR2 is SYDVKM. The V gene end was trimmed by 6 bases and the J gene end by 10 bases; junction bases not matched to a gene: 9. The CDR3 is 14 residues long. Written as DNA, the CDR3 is TGTGCCAGCAGCTTCCCGAGGGGGCCCTCACCCCTCCACTTT. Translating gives CASSFPRGPSPLHF.

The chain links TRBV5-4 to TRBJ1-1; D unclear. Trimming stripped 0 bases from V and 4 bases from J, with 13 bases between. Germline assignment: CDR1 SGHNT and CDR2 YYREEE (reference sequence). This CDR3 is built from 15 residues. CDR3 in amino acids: CASSLEGGSSTEAFF. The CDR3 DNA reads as TGTGCCAGCAGCTTGGAGGGAGGGTCTTCCACTGAAGCTTTCTTT.

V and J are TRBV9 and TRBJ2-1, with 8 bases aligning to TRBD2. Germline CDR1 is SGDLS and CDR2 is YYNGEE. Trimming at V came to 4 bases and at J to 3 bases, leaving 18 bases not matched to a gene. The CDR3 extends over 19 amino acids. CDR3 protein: CASSSPLSPGTRSYNEQFF. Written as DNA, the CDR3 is TGTGCCAGCAGCTCCCCACTATCTCCGGGGACTAGGAGCTACAATGAGCAGTTCTTC.

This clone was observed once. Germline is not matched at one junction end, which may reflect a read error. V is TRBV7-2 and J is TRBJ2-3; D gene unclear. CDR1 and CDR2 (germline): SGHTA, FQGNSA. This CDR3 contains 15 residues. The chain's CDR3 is CASTLSPTSTDTQYF. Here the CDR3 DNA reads TGTGCCAGCACCTTATCACCTACTAGCACAGATACGCAGTATTTT.

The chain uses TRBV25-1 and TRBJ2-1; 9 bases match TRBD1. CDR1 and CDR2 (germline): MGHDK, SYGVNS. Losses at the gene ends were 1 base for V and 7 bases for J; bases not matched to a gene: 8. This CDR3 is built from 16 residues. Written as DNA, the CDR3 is TGTGCCAGCAGTGAATGGGGGGGGACAGGGATTAATGAGCAGTTCTTC. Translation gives CASSEWGGTGINEQFF.

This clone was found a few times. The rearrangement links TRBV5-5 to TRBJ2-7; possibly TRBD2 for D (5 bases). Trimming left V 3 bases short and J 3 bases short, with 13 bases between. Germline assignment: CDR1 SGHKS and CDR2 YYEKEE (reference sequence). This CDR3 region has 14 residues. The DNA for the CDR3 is TGTGCCAGCAGCTCGCACTTCGCGGGCTACGAGCAGTACTTC. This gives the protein CASSSHFAGYEQYF.